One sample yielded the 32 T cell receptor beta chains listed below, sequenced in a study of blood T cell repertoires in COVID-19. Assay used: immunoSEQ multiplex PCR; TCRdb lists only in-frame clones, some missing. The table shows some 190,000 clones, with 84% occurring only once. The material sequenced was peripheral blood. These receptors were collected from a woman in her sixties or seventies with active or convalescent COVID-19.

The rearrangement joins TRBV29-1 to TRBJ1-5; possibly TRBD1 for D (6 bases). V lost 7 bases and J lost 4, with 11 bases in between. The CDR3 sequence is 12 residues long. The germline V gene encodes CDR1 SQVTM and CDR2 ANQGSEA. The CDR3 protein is CSAGQRNQPQHF. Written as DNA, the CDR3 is TGCAGCGCCGGACAGAGAAATCAGCCCCAGCATTTT.

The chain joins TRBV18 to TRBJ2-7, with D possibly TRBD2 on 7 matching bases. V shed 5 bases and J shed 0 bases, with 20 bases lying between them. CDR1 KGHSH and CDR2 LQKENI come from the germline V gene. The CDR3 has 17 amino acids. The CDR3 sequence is CASSFNRGGYSSYEQYF. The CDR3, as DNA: TGTGCCAGCTCATTCAATCGCGGGGGCTATAGCTCCTACGAGCAGTACTTC.

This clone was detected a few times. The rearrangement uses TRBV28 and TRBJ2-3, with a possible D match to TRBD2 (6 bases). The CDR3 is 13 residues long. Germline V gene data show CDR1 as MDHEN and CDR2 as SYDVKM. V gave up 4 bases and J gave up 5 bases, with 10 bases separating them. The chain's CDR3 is CASSYGGVDTQYF. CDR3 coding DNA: TGTGCCAGCAGTTACGGCGGGGTAGATACGCAGTATTTT. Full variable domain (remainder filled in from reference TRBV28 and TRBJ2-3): DVKVTQSSRYLVKRTGEKVFLECVQDMDHENMFWYRQDPGLGLRLIYFSYDVKMKEKGDIPEGYSVSREKKERFSLILESASTNQTSMYLCASSYGGVDTQYFGPGTRLTVL.

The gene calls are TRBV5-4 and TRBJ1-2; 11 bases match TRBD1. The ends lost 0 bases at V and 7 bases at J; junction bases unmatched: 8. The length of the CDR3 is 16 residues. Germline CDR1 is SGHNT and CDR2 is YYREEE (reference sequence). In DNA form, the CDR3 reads TGTGCCAGCAGCTTGGTGGACAGGGGGCCAGTAGGTGGCTACACCTTC. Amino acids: CASSLVDRGPVGGYTF.

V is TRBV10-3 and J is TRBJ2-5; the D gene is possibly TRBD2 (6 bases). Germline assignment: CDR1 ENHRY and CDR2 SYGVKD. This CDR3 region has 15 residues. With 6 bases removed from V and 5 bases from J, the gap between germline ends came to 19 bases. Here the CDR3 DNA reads TGTGCCATCAGCAGGTTGGGGGAGGAAGGGGAGACCCAGTACTTC. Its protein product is CAISRLGEEGETQYF.

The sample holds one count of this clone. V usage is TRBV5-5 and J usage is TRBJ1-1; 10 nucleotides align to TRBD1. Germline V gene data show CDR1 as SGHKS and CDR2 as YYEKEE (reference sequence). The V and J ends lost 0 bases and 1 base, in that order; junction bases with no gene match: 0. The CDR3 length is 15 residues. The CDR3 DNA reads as TGTGCCAGCAGCTTGGGGGACAGGGGGAACACTGAAGCTTTCTTT. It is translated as CASSLGDRGNTEAFF.

The CDR3: CASSPTGYSYEQYF. Written as DNA, the CDR3 is TGTGCCAGCAGCCCAACCGGGTACTCCTACGAGCAGTACTTC. The gene calls are TRBV2 and TRBJ2-7; D unclear. Trimming took 6 bases from V and 0 from J, leaving 12 bases between them. Germline CDR1 is SNHLY and CDR2 is FYNNEI. The CDR3 spans 14 residues.

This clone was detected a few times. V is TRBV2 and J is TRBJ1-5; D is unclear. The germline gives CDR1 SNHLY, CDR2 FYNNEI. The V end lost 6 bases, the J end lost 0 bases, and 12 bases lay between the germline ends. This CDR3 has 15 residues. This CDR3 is CASREAYYSNQPQHF. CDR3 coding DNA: TGTGCCAGCAGAGAGGCGTATTATAGCAATCAGCCCCAGCATTTT. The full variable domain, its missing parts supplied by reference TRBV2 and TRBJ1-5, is EPEVTQTPSHQVTQMGQEVILRCVPISNHLYFYWYRQILGQKVEFLVSFYNNEISEKSEIFDDQFSVERPDGSNFTLKIRSTKLEDSAMYFCASREAYYSNQPQHFGDGTRLSIL.

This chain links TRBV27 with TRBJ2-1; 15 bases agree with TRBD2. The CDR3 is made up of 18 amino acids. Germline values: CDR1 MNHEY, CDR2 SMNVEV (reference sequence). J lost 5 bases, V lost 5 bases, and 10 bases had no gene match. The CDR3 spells CASSPGTSGRSLNNEQFF. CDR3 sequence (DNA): TGTGCCAGCAGTCCAGGGACTAGCGGGAGGTCACTTAACAATGAGCAGTTCTTC.

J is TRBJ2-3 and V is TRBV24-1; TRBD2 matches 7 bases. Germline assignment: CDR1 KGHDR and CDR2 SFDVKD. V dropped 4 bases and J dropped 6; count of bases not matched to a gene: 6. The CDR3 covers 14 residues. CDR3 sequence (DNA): TGTGCCACCAGTGAGGCGGGAGAGCCGGATACGCAGTATTTT. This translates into CATSEAGEPDTQYF.

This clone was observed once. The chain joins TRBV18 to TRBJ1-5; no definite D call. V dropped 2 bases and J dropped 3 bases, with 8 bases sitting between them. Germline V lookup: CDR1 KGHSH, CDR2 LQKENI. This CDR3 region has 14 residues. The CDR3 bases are TGTGCCAGCTCACCAGGAGGGCCCAATCAGCCCCAGCATTTT. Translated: CASSPGGPNQPQHF.

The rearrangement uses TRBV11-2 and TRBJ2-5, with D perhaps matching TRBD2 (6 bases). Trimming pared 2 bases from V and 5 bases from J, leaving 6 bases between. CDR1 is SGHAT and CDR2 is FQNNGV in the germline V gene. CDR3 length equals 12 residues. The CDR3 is CASSLRGETQYF. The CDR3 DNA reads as TGTGCCAGCAGCTTACGGGGGGAGACCCAGTACTTC. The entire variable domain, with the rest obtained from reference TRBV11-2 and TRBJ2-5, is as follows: EAGVAQSPRYKIIEKRQSVAFWCNPISGHATLYWYQQILGQGPKLLIQFQNNGVVDDSQLPKDRFSAERLKGVDSTLKIQPAKLEDSAVYLCASSLRGETQYFGPGTRLLVL.

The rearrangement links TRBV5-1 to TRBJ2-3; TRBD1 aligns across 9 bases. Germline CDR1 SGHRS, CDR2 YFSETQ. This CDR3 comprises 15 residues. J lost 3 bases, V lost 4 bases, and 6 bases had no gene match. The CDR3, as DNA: TGCGCCAGCAGCCAGGACAGGGGATGGACAGATACGCAGTATTTT. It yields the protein CASSQDRGWTDTQYF.

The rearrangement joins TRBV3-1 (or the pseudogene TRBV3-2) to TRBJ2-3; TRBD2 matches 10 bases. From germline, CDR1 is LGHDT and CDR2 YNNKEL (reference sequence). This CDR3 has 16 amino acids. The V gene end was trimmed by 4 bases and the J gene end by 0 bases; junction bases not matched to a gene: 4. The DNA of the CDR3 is TGTGCCAGCAGCCCCCTACTAGCGGGGAGCACAGATACGCAGTATTTT. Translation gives CASSPLLAGSTDTQYF.

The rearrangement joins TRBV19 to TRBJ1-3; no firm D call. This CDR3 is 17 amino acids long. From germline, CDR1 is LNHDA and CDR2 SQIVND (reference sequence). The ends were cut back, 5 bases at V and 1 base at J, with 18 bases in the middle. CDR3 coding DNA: TGTGCCAGTAGTCCAGAGTCGACTCAAAGATCTGGAAACACCATATATTTT. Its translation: CASSPESTQRSGNTIYF.

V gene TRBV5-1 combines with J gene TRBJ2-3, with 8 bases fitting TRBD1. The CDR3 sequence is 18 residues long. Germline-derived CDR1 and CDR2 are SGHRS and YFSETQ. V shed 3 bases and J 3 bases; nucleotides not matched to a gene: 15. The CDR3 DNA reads TGCGCCAGCAGCTACGGGACAGGAGGGTTTATACAGACAGATACGCAGTATTTT. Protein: CASSYGTGGFIQTDTQYF.

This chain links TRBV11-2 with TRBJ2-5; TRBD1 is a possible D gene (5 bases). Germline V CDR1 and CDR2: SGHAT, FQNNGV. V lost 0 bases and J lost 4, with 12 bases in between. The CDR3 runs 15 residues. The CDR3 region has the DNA TGTGCCAGCAGCTTAGAGGGTCAGGGTGGAGAGACCCAGTACTTC. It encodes CASSLEGQGGETQYF. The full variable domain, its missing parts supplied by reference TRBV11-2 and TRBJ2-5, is EAGVAQSPRYKIIEKRQSVAFWCNPISGHATLYWYQQILGQGPKLLIQFQNNGVVDDSQLPKDRFSAERLKGVDSTLKIQPAKLEDSAVYLCASSLEGQGGETQYFGPGTRLLVL.

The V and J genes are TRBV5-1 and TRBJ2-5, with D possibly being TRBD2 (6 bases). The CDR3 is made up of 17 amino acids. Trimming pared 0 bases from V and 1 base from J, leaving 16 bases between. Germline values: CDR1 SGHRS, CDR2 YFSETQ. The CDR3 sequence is CASSLAPGAGSQETQYF. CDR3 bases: TGCGCCAGCAGCTTGGCTCCGGGAGCAGGGAGCCAAGAGACCCAGTACTTC.

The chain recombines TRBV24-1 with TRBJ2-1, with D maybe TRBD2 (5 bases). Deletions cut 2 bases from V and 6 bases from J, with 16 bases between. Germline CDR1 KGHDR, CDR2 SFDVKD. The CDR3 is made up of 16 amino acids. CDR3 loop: CATSDSARAPSNEQFF. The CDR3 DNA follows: TGTGCCACCAGTGATTCTGCGCGGGCCCCCAGCAATGAGCAGTTCTTC.

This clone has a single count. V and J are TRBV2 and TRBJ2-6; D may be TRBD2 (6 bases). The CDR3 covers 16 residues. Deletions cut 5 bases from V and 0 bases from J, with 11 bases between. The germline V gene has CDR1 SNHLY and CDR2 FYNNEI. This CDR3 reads CASSSYGSSGANVLTF. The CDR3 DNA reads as TGTGCCAGCAGTTCTTACGGGAGCTCTGGGGCCAACGTCCTGACTTTC.

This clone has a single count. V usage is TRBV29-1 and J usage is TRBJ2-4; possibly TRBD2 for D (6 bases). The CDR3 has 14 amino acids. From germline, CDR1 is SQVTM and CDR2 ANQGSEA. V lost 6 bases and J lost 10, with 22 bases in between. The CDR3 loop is CSVVMRGTSQIQYF. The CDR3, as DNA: TGCAGCGTCGTGATGCGGGGAACTAGCCAGATTCAGTACTTC.

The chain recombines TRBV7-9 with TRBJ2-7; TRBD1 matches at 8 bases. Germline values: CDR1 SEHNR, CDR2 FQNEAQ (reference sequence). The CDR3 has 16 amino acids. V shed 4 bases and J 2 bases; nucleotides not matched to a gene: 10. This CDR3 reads CASSSGTGPRAYEQYF. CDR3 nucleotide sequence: TGTGCCAGCAGCTCCGGGACAGGTCCTAGGGCCTACGAGCAGTACTTC. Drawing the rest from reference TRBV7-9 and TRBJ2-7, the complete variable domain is DTGVSQNPRHKITKRGQNVTFRCDPISEHNRLYWYRQTLGQGPEFLTYFQNEAQLEKSRLLSDRFSAERPKGSFSTLEIQRTEQGDSAMYLCASSSGTGPRAYEQYFGPGTRLTVT.

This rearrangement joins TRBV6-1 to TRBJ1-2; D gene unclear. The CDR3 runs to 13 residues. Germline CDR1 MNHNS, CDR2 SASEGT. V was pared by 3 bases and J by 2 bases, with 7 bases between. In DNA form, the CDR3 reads TGTGCCAGCAGTGATTCACTGAACTATGGCTACACCTTC. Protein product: CASSDSLNYGYTF.

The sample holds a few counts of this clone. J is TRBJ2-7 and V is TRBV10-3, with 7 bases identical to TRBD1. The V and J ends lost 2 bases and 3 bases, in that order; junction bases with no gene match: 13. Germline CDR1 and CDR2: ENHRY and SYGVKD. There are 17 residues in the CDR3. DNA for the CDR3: TGTGCCATCAGTGAGGGGGGTGACAGGGATGGGGACTACGAGCAGTACTTC. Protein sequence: CAISEGGDRDGDYEQYF.

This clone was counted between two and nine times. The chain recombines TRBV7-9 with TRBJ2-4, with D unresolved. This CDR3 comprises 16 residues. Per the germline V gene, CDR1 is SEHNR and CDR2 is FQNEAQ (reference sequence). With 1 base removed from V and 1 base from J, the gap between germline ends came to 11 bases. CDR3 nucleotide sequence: TGTGCCAGCAGCTTAGAGGAGTTTACGGCCAAAAACATTCAGTACTTC. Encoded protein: CASSLEEFTAKNIQYF.

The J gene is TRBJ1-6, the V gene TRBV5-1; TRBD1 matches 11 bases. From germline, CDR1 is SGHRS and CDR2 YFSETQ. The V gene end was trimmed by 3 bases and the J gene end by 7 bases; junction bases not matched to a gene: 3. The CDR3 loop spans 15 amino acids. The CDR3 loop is CASSSGTGGNSPLHF. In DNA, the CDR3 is TGCGCCAGCAGCTCCGGGACAGGGGGAAATTCACCCCTCCACTTT.

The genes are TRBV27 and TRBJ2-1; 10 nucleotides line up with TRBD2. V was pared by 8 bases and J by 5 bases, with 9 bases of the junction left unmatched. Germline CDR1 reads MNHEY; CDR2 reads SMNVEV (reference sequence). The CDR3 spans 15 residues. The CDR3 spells CASYAPGLANNEQFF. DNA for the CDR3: TGTGCCAGCTACGCACCGGGACTAGCGAACAATGAGCAGTTCTTC.

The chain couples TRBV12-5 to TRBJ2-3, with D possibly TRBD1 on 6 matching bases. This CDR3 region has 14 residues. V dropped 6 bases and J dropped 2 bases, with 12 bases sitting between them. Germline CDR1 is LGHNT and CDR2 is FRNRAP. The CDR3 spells CASGPGDLTDTQYF. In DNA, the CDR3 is TGTGCTAGTGGCCCAGGGGATCTCACAGATACGCAGTATTTT.

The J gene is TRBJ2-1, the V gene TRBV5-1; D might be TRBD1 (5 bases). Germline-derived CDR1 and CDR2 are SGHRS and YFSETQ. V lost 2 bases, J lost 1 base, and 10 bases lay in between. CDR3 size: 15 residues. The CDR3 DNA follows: TGCGCCAGCAGCTTTGGCAGGGTTTCCTACAATGAGCAGTTCTTC. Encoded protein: CASSFGRVSYNEQFF.

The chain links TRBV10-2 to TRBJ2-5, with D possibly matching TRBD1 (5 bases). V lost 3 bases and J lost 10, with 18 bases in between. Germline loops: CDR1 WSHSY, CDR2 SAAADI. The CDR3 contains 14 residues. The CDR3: CASSDTGRGRGQYF. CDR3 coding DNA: TGCGCCAGCAGTGACACCGGAAGGGGTAGGGGCCAGTACTTC.

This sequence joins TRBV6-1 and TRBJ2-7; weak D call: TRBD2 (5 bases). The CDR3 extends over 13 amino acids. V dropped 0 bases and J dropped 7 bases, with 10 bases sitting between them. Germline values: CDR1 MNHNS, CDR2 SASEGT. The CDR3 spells CASSEADFSEQYF. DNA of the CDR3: TGTGCCAGCAGTGAAGCGGACTTCTCTGAGCAGTACTTC.

The CDR3 loop is CASSPFSGMRSYNEQFF. The CDR3 bases are TGTGCCAGCAGCCCCTTTAGCGGGATGCGGTCCTACAATGAGCAGTTCTTC. The V gene is TRBV7-6, the J gene TRBJ2-1, with 8 positions matching TRBD2. The germline gives CDR1 SGHVS, CDR2 FNYEAQ. J gave up 1 base and V 5 bases, and 10 bases lay outside the gene matches. CDR3 size: 17 residues. Supplemented by reference TRBV7-6 and TRBJ2-1, the full variable domain reads GAGVSQSPRYKVTKRGQDVALRCDPISGHVSLYWYRQALGQGPEFLTYFNYEAQQDKSGLPNDRFSAERPEGSISTLTIQRTEQRDSAMYRCASSPFSGMRSYNEQFFGPGTRLTVL.